This T cell receptor (beta chain) appears in the sequencing data of a study of shared clonotypes between healthy human individuals. Measured with immunoSEQ multiplex PCR; TCRdb has only the in-frame clones, and not every one. The profile shows 330,000 or so clones, approximately 79% of them singletons. Per germline, CDR1 MDHEN and CDR2 SYDVKM. J was trimmed by 6 bases and V by 6 bases; bases with no gene match: 6. The CDR3 spans 15 residues. Comments on this clone: Its antigen is unknown.

Whole-study results and caveats: Sampling covered nothing but blood. Tissue TCR repertoires likely differ from those found in blood.

The TCR originated in a man aged 25 to 40 in good health. The chain links TRBV28 to TRBJ2-2, with 11 nucleotides matching TRBD2. The sequenced material came from memory CD4+ T cells sorted from blood. Subset indicated: CD45RA-negative fraction. DNA for the CDR3: TGTGCCAGCAGACCTAGCGGGAGGATAGCCGGGGAGCTGTTTTTT. This encodes CASRPSGRIAGELFF.